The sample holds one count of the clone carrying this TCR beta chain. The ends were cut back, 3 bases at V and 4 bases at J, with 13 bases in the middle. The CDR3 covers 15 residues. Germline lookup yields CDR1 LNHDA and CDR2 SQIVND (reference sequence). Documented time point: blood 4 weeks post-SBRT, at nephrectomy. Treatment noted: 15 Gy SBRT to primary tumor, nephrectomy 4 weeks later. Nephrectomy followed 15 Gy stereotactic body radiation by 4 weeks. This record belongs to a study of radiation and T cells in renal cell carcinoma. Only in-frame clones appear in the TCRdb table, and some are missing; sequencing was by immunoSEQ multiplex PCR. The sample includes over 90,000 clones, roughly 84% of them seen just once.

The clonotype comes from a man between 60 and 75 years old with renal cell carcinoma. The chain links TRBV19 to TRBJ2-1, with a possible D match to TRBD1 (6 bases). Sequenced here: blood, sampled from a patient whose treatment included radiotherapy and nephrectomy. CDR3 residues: CASSISRGWYNEQFF. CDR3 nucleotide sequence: TGTGCCAGTAGTATTTCCAGGGGATGGTACAATGAGCAGTTCTTC. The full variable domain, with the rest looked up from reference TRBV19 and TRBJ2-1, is DGGITQSPKYLFRKEGQNVTLSCEQNLNHDAMYWYRQDPGQGLRLIYYSQIVNDFQKGDIAEGYSVSREKKESFPLTVTSAQKNPTAFYLCASSISRGWYNEQFFGPGTRLTVL.